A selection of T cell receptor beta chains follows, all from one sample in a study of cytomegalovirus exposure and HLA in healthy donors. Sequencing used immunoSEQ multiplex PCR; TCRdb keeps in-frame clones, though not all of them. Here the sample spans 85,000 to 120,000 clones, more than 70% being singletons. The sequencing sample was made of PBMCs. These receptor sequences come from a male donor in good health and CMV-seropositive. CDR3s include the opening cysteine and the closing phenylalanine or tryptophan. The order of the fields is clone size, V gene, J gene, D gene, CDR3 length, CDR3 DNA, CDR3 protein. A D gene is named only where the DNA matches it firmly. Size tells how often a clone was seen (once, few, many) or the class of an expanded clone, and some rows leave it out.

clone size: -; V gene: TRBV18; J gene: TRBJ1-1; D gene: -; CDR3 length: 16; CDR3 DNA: TGTGCCAGCTCACCAGAGGACAGAAGCATGAACACTGAAGCTTTCTTT; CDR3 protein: CASSPEDRSMNTEAFF
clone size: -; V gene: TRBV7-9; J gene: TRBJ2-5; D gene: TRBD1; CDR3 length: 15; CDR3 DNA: TGTGCCAGCAGCGCGGGACAGGGGTATTCAGAGACCCAGTACTTC; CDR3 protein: CASSAGQGYSETQYF
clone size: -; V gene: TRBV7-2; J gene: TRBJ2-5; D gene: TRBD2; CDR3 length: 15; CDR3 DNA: TGTGCCAGCAGCTTGGGGCGGGGGGTCGGGGAGACCCAGTACTTC; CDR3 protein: CASSLGRGVGETQYF
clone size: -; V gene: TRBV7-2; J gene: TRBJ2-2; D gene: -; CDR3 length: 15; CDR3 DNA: TGTGCCAGCAGCCTCGACAGAGCGAACACCGGGGAGCTGTTTTTT; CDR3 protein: CASSLDRANTGELFF
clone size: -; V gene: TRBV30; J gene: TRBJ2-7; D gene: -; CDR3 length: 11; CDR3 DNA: TGTGCCTGGGGATTGGGGGCCGAGCAGTACTTC; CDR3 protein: CAWGLGAEQYF
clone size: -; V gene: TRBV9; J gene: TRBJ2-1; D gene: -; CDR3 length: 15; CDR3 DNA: TGTGCCAGCAGCCTCGAGGGTAGCTCCTACAATGAGCAGTTCTTC; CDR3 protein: CASSLEGSSYNEQFF
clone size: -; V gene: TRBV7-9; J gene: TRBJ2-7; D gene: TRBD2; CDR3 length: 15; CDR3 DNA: TGTGCCAGCAGCCAAAGCGGGATTAGCTCCTACGAGCAGTACTTC; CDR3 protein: CASSQSGISSYEQYF
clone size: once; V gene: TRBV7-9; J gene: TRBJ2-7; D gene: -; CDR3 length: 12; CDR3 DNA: TGTGCCAGCAGCACAGGTTTCTACGAGCAGTACTTC; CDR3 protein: CASSTGFYEQYF
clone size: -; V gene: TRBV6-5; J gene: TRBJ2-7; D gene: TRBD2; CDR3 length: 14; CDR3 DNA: TGTGCCAGCAGTTCTCGAGCGGGAGGGTACGAGCAGTACTTC; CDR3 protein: CASSSRAGGYEQYF
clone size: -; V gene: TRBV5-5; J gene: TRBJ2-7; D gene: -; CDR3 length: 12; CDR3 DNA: TGTGCCAGCAGCTTGGAAGGGGTCGAGCAGTACTTC; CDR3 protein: CASSLEGVEQYF
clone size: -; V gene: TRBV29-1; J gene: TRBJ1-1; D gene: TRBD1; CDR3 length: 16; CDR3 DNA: TGCAGCTCAACCTCGGGACAGGGGAAGGGGAACACTGAAGCTTTCTTT; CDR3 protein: CSSTSGQGKGNTEAFF
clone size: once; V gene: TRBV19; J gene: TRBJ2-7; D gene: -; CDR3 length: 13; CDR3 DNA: TGTGCCAGTAGTGAGGGCTGGTCCTACGAGCAGTACTTC; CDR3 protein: CASSEGWSYEQYF
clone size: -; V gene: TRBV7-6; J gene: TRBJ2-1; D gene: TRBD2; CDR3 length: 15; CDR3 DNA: TGTGCCAGCAGCTTGCGGGAGGGCCAAGGCAATGAGCAGTTCTTC; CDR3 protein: CASSLREGQGNEQFF
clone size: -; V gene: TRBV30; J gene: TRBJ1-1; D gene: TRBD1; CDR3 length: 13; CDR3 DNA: TGTGCCTGGAGAACAGGGGGCGTCTCTGAAGCTTTCTTT; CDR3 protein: CAWRTGGVSEAFF
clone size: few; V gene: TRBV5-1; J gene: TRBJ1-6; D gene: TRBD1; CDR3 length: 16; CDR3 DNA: TGCGCCAGCAGCCCAGAAATGACAGGGGGAATCTCACCCCTCCACTTT; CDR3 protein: CASSPEMTGGISPLHF
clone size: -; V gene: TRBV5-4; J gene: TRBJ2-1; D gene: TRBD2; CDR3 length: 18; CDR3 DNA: TGTGCCAGCACCCGGGGGCTAGCGGGGCTAAGCTCCTACAATGAGCAGTTCTTC; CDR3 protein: CASTRGLAGLSSYNEQFF
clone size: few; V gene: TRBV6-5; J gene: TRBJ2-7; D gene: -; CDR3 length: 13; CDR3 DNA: TGTGCCAGCAGCAGACCTAGCTCCTACGAGCAGTACTTC; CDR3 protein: CASSRPSSYEQYF
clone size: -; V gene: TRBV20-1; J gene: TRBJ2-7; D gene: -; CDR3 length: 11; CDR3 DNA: TGCAGTGCTAGCAGGGGTTACGAGCAGTACTTC; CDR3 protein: CSASRGYEQYF
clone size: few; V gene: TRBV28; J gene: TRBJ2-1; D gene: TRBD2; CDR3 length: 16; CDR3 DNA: TGTGCCAGCAGTTTACTAGCGGGAGGCTTGGGCAATGAGCAGTTCTTC; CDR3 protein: CASSLLAGGLGNEQFF
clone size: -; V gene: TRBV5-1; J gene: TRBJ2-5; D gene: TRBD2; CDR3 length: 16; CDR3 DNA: TGCGCCAGCAGCTTGGGGGGACTAGGGTTAGGAGAGACCCAGTACTTC; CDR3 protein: CASSLGGLGLGETQYF
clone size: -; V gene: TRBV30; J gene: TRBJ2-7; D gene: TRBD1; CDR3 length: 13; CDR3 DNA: TGTGCCTCACTCGGACAGGGGGACCACGAGCAGTACTTC; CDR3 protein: CASLGQGDHEQYF
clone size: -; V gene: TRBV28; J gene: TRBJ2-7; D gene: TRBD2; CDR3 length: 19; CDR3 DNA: TGTGCCAGCAGTTCTACAGGGCCCTGGACTAGCGGTAAAACCTACGAGCAGTACTTC; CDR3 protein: CASSSTGPWTSGKTYEQYF
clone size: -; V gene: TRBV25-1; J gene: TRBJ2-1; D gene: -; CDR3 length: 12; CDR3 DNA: TGTGCCGAGGGCGAGGTGCACAATGAGCAGTTCTTC; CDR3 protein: CAEGEVHNEQFF
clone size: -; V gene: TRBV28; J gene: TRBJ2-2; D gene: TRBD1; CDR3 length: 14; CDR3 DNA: TGTGCCAGTTGGGGGACAGGGAGGACCGGGGAGCTGTTTTTT; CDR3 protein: CASWGTGRTGELFF
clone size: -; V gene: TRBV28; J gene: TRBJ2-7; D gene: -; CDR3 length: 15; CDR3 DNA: TGTGCCAGCAGTCATATGGGGGGACAGACTTACGAGCAGTACTTC; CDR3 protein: CASSHMGGQTYEQYF
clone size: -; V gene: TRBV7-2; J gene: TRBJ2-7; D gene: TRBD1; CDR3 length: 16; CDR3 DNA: TGTGCCAGCAGCTTAGGGGGCGGACAGGTGACCTACGAGCAGTACTTC; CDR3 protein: CASSLGGGQVTYEQYF
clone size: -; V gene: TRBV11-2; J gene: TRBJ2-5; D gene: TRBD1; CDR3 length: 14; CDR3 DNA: TGTGCCAGCAGCCCAGGGGGCAGCCAAGAGACCCAGTACTTC; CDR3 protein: CASSPGGSQETQYF
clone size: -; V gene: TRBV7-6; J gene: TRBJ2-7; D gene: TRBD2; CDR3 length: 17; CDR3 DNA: TGTGCCAGCAGCCTGGGACTAGCGGGAGGTGGGTCCTACGAGCAGTACTTC; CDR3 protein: CASSLGLAGGGSYEQYF
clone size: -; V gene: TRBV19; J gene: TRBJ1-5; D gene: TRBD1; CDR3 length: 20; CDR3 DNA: TGTGCCAGTAGTATCACCAGCCCATCGTCCCGGGACAGGGGTCGTCAGCCCCAGCATTTT; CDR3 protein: CASSITSPSSRDRGRQPQHF
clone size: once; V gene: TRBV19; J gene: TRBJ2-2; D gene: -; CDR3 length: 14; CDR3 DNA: TGTGCCAGTAGTATATCCCAGAACACCGGGGAGCTGTTTTTT; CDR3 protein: CASSISQNTGELFF
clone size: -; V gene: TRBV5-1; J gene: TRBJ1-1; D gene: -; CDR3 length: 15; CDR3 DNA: TGCGCCAGCAGCCCCTGGGGGGGGGCGGGAACTGAAGCTTTCTTT; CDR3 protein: CASSPWGGAGTEAFF
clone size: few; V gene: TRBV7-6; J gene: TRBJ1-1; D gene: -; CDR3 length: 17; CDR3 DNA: TGTGCCAGCAGCTTAGCGTTCGGGGGAGGGGAGAACACTGAAGCTTTCTTT; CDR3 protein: CASSLAFGGGENTEAFF
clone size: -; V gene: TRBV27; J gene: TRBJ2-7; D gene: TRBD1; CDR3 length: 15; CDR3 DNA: TGTGCCAGCAATTACTCCGCACAGGGGTGGTACGAGCAGTACTTC; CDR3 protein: CASNYSAQGWYEQYF
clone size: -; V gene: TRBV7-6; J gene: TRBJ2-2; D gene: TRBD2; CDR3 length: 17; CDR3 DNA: TGTGCCAGCAGCTTAGGACTAGCGGGAGGGTTGACCGGGGAGCTGTTTTTT; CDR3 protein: CASSLGLAGGLTGELFF
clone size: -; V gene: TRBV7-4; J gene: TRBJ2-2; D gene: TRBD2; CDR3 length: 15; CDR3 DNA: TGTGCCAGCAGCTTTACTAGCGGGAGGGCCGGGGAGCTGTTTTTT; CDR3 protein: CASSFTSGRAGELFF
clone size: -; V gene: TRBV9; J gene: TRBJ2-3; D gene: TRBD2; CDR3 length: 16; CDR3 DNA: TGTGCCAGCAGCGTAGCTCGCGGGAGGAGTACAGATACGCAGTATTTT; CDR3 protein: CASSVARGRSTDTQYF
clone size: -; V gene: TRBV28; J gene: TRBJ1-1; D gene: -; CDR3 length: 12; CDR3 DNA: TGTGCCAGCATGGGGCCGAACACTGAAGCTTTCTTT; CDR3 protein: CASMGPNTEAFF
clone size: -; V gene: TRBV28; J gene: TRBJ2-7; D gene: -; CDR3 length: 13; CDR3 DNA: TGTGCCAGCAGTTTAGACAGGTTATACGAGCAGTACTTC; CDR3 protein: CASSLDRLYEQYF
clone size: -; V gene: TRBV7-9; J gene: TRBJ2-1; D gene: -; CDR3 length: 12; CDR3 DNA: TGTGCCAGCAGCCCTCGGTCCGCCGTTGGAGTCTTC; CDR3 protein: CASSPRSAVGVF
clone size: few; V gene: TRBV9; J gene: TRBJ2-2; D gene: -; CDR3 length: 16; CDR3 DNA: TGTGCCAGCAGCGTAGGGCTTGGAGGGAACACCGGGGAGCTGTTTTTT; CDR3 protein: CASSVGLGGNTGELFF
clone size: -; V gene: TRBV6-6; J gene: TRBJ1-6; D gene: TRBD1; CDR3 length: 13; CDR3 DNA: TGTGCCAGCAGTCGGGACAGCTATTCACCCCTCCACTTT; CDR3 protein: CASSRDSYSPLHF
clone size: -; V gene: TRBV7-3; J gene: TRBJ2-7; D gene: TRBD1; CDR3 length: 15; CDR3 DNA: TGTGCCAGCAGCCCCCAGACAGGGGGTACATACGAGCAGTACTTC; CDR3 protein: CASSPQTGGTYEQYF
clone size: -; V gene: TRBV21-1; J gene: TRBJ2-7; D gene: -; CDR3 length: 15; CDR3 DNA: TGTGCCAGCAGCAAACCTTTAGCGGGAGGGTACGAGCAGTACTTC; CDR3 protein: CASSKPLAGGYEQYF
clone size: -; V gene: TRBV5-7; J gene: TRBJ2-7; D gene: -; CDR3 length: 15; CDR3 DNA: TGTGCCAGCAGCTTGGCCGTCAGGGCTACGAGTGGGCAGTACTTC; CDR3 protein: CASSLAVRATSGQYF
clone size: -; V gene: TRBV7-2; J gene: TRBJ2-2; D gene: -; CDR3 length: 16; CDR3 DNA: TGTGCCAGCAGCTTATATATAGCTGCTAACACCGGGGAGCTGTTTTTT; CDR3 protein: CASSLYIAANTGELFF
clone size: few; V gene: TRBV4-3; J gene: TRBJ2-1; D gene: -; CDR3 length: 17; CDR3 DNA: TGCGCCAGCAGCCAAGATTTCCAGTCCAGCTCCTACAATGAGCAGTTCTTC; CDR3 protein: CASSQDFQSSSYNEQFF
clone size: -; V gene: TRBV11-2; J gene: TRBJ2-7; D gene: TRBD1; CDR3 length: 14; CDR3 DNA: TGTGCCAGCAGCCACGGGACAGGGGTCTACGAGCAGTACTTC; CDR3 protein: CASSHGTGVYEQYF
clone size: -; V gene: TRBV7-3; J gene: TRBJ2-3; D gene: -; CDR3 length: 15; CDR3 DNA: TGTGCCAGCAGCCCAACCCCCGGAGCAGTGGGTACGCAGTATTTT; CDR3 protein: CASSPTPGAVGTQYF